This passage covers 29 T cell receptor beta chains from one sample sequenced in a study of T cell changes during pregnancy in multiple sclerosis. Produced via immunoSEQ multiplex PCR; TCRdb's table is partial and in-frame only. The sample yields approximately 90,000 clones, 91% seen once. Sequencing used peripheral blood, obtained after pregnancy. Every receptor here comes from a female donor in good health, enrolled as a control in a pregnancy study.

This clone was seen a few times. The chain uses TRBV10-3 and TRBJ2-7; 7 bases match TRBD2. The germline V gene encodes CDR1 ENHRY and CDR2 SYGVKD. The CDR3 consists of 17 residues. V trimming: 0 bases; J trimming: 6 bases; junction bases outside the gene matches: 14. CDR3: CAISESIRDYESFEQYF. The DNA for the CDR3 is TGTGCCATCAGTGAGTCGATAAGGGACTACGAGTCTTTCGAGCAGTACTTC.

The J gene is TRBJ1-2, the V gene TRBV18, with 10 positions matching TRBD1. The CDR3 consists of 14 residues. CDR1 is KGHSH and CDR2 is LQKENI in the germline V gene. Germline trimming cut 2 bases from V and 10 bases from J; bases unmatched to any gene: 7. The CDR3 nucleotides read TGTGCCAGCTCACCAACCGACAGGGGGCAAGTCTACACCTTC. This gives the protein CASSPTDRGQVYTF.

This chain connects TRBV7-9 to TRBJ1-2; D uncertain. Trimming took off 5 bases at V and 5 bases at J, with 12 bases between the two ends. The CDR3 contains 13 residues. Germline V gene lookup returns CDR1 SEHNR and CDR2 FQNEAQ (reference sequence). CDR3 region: CASSPEVRYGYTF. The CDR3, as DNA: TGTGCCAGCAGCCCCGAGGTCCGGTATGGCTACACCTTC.

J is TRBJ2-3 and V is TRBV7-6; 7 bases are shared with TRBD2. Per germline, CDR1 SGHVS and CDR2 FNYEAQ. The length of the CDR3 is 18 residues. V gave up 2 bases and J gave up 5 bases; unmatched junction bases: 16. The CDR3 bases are TGTGCCAGCAGCTTACTCCGGGTCGACCCGGCGGGAGAAGATACGCAGTATTTT. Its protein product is CASSLLRVDPAGEDTQYF. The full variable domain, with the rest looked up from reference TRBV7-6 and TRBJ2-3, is GAGVSQSPRYKVTKRGQDVALRCDPISGHVSLYWYRQALGQGPEFLTYFNYEAQQDKSGLPNDRFSAERPEGSISTLTIQRTEQRDSAMYRCASSLLRVDPAGEDTQYFGPGTRLTVL.

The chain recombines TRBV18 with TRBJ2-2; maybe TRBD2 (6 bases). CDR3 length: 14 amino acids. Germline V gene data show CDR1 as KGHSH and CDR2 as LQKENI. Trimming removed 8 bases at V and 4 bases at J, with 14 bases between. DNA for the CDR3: TGTGCCAGCACAAGTAGGGGAGGCACCGGGGAGCTGTTTTTT. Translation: CASTSRGGTGELFF.

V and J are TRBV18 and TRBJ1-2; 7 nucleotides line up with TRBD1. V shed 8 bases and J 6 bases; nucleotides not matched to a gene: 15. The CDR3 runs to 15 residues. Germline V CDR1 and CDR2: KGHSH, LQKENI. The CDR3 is CASGRKPGQQDGYTF. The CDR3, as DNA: TGTGCCAGCGGCCGCAAGCCGGGACAGCAGGATGGCTACACCTTC.

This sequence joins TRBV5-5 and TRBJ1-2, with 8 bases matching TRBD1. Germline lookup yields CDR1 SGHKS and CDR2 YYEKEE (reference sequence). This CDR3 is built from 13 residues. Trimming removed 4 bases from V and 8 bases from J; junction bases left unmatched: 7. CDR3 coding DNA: TGTGCCAGCAGCATGACAGGGGTCGGCGGCTACACCTTC. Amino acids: CASSMTGVGGYTF.

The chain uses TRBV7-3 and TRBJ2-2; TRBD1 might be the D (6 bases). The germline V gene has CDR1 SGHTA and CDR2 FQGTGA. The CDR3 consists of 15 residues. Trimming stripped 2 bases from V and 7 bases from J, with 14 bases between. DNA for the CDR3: TGTGCCAGCAGCTTAGGTCAGGGGAGTATCGGGGAGCTGTTTTTT. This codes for CASSLGQGSIGELFF.

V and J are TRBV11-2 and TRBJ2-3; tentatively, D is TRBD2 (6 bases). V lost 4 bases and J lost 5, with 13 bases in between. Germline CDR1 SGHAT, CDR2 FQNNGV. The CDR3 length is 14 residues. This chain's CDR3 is CASSSGFGRDTQYF. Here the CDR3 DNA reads TGTGCCAGCAGCTCCGGGTTCGGGAGAGATACGCAGTATTTT.

CDR3 in DNA: TGTGCCTGGAGTAAAGCCTATGGCTACACCTTC. This gives the protein CAWSKAYGYTF. This chain connects TRBV30 to TRBJ1-2; D call uncertain. V lost 2 bases to trimming and J lost 4 bases, with 5 bases between them. CDR1 GTSNPN and CDR2 SVGIG come from the germline V gene (reference sequence). This CDR3 is 11 amino acids long.

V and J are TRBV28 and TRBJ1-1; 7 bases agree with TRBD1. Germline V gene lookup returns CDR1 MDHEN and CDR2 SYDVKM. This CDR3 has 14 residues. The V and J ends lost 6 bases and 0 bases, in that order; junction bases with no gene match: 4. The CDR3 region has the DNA TGTGCCAGCAGAGCAACAGGGGTGAACACTGAAGCTTTCTTT. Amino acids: CASRATGVNTEAFF.

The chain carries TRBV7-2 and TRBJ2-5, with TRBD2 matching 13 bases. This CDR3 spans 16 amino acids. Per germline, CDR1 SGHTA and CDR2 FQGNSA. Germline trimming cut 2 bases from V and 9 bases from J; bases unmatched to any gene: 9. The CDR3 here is CASSLSTSGGAGAQYF. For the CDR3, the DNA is TGTGCCAGCAGCTTAAGCACTAGCGGGGGGGCGGGGGCCCAGTACTTC.

CDR3 loop: CASSLARGAKNIQYF. The CDR3 bases are TGTGCCAGCTCATTAGCTCGGGGGGCCAAAAACATTCAGTACTTC. The rearrangement links TRBV18 to TRBJ2-4; D is possibly TRBD2 (6 bases). V was cut by 5 bases and J by 1 base, with 12 bases left in between. The CDR3 spans 15 residues. The V gene's germline CDR1 is KGHSH and CDR2 LQKENI.

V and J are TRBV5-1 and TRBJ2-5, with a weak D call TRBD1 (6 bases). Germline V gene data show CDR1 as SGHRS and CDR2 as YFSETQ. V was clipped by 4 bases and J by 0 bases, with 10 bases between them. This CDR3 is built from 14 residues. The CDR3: CASSPGTNQETQYF. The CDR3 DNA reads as TGCGCCAGCAGCCCCGGGACAAACCAAGAGACCCAGTACTTC.

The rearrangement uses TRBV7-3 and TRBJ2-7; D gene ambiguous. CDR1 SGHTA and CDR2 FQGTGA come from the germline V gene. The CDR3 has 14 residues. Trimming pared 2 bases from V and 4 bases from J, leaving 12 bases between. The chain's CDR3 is CASSLGPLKYEQYF. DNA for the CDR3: TGTGCCAGCAGCTTAGGGCCTTTAAAATACGAGCAGTACTTC.

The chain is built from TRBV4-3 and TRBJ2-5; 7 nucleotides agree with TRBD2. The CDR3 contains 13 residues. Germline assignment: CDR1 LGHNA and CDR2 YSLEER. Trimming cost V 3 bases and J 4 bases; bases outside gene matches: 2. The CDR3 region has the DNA TGCGCCAGCAGCCATGGGGGGGGAGAGACCCAGTACTTC. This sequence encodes CASSHGGGETQYF.

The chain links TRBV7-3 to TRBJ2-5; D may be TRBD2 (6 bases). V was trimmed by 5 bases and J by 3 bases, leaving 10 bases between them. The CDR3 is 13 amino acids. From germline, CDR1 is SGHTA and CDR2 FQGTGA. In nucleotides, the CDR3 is TGTGCCAGCAGCCTGGGGACTGAAGAGACCCAGTACTTC. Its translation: CASSLGTEETQYF. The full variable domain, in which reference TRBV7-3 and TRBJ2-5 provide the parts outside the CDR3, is GAGVSQTPSNKVTEKGKYVELRCDPISGHTALYWYRQSLGQGPEFLIYFQGTGAADDSGLPNDRFFAVRPEGSVSTLKIQRTERGDSAVYLCASSLGTEETQYFGPGTRLLVL.

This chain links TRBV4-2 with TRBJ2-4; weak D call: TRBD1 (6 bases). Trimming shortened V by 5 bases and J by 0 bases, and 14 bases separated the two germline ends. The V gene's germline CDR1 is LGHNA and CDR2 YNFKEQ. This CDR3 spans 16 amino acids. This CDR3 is CASSYRQVLAKNIQYF. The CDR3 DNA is TGTGCCAGCAGCTATAGACAGGTCCTAGCCAAAAACATTCAGTACTTC.

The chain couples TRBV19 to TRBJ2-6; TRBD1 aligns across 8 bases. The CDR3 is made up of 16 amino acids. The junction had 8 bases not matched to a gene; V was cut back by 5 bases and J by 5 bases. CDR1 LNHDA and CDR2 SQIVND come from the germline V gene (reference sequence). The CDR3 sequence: CASSPSDRGRANVLTF. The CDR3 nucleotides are TGTGCCAGTAGTCCCTCCGACAGGGGCCGGGCCAACGTCCTGACTTTC. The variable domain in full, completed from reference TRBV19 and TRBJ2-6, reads DGGITQSPKYLFRKEGQNVTLSCEQNLNHDAMYWYRQDPGQGLRLIYYSQIVNDFQKGDIAEGYSVSREKKESFPLTVTSAQKNPTAFYLCASSPSDRGRANVLTFGAGSRLTVL.

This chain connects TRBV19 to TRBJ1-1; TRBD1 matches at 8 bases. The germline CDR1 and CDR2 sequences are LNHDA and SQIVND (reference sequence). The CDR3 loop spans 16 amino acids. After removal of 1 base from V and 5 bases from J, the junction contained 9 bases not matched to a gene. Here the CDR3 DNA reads TGTGCCAGTAGTATAGCCCGGACAGGGAAAGGGACTGAAGCTTTCTTT. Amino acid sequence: CASSIARTGKGTEAFF.

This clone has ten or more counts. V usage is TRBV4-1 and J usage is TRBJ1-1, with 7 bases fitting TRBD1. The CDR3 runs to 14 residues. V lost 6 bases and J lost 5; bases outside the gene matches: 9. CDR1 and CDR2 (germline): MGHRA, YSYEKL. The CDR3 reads CASSRGTALTEAFF. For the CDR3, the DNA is TGCGCCAGCAGTCGAGGGACAGCATTAACTGAAGCTTTCTTT.

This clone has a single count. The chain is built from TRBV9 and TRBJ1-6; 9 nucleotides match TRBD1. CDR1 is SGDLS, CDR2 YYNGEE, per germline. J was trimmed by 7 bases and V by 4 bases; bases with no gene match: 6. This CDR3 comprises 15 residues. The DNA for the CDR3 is TGTGCCAGCAGCCCAGTGACAGGGGGAAATTCACCCCTCCACTTT. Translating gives CASSPVTGGNSPLHF. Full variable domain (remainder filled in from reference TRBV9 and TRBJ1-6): DSGVTQTPKHLITATGQRVTLRCSPRSGDLSVYWYQQSLDQGLQFLIQYYNGEERAKGNILERFSAQQFPDLHSELNLSSLELGDSALYFCASSPVTGGNSPLHFGNGTRLTVT.

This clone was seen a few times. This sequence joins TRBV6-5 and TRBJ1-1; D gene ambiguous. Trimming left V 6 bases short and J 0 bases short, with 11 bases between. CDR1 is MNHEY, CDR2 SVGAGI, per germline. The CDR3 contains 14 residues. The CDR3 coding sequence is TGTGCCAGCAGCCTTACAGACATGAACACTGAAGCTTTCTTT. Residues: CASSLTDMNTEAFF.

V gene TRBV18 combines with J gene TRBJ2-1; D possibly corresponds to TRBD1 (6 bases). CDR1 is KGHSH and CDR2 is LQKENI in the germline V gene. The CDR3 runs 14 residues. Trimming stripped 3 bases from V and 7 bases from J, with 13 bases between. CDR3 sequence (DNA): TGTGCCAGCTCACCCCCACAGGGTTTGAATGAGCAGTTCTTC. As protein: CASSPPQGLNEQFF. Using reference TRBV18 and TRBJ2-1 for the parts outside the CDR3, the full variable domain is NAGVMQNPRHLVRRRGQEARLRCSPMKGHSHVYWYRQLPEEGLKFMVYLQKENIIDESGMPKERFSAEFPKEGPSILRIQQVVRGDSAAYFCASSPPQGLNEQFFGPGTRLTVL.

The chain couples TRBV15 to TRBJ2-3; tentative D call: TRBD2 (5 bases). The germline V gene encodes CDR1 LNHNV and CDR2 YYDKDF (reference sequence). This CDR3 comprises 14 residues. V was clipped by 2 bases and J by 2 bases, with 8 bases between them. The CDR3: CATSRPGYTDTQYF. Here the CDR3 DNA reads TGTGCCACCAGCAGACCGGGATACACAGATACGCAGTATTTT.

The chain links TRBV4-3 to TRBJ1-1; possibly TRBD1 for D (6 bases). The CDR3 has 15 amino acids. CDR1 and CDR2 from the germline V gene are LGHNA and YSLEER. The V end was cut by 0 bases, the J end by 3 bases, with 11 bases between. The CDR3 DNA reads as TGCGCCAGCAGCCAAGAGTGGGGGCTGGACACTGAAGCTTTCTTT. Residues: CASSQEWGLDTEAFF.

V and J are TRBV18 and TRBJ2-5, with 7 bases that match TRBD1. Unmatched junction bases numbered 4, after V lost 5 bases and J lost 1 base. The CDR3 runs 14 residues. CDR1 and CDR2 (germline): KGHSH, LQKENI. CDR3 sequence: CASSKNRGQETQYF. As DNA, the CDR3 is TGTGCCAGCTCAAAAAACAGGGGCCAAGAGACCCAGTACTTC.

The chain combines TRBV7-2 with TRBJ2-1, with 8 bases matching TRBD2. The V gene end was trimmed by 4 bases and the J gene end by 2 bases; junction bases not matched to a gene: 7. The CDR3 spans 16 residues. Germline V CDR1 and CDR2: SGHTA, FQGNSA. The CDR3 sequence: CASSSVAGGPYNEQFF. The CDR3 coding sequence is TGTGCCAGCAGCTCCGTTGCGGGGGGACCCTACAATGAGCAGTTCTTC.

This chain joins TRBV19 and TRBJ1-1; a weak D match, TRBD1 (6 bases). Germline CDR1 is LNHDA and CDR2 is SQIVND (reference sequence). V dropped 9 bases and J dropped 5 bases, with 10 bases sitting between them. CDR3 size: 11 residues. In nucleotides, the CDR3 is TGTGCCAGCAGGGGAGTGACTGAAGCTTTCTTT. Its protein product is CASRGVTEAFF.